The rows below give T cell receptor beta chains drawn from one sample of a study of beta chain features in type 1 diabetes. Only in-frame clones appear in the TCRdb table, and some are missing; sequencing was by immunoSEQ multiplex PCR. The data show 350,000 to 400,000 clones, roughly 12% seen once. Sequencing input: naive CD4+ T cells from blood. Source of these receptors: a woman younger than 30 with type 1 diabetes. Both conserved end residues are part of each CDR3. The order of the fields is V gene, CDR3 protein.

>TRBV18
CASSPPYPAAFF
>TRBV30
CAWGPLAGGREQYF
>TRBV7-2
CASSPRRAYEQYF
>TRBV7-9
CASSYPGRTMSTDTQYF
>TRBV10-3
CAIRQGGGSTDTQYF
>TRBV9
CASSVTDSANEKLFF
>TRBV19
CASSIDGDNEKLFF
>TRBV29-1
CSVEDAAEGPYGYTF
>TRBV29-1
CSVHQGTEAFF
>TRBV5-1
CASSLEVAGSTDTQYF
>TRBV18
CASSPTGDAEAFF
>TRBV6-5
CASSSTRRETQYF
>TRBV7-2
CASSFQGAGDTEAFF
>TRBV7-3
CASSFISGELFF
>TRBV5-6
CASSLDTLQETQYF
>TRBV2
CASSADVLAPREQYF
>TRBV30
CAWSRSGSAETQYF
>TRBV18
CASSSTGIWTEAFF
>TRBV4-3
CASSQELAGRYNEQFF
>TRBV9
CASSPRYSGTLAKNIQYF
>TRBV7-9
CASKIGRPQHF
>TRBV7-3
CASSLGLSDEQFF
>TRBV6-5
CASSREWAMGYTF
>TRBV9
CASSTGDYRNSPLHF
>TRBV5-1
CASSLGRVTPHEQYF
>TRBV6-1
CASSGRLAGELYEQYF
>TRBV23-1
CASSQSGTGGRTEAFF
>TRBV7-2
CASQQGKAKNIQYF
>TRBV4-1
CASSQGMTSGSFYEQYF
>TRBV2
CAGGQGELNEKLFF
>TRBV7-8
CASSLYTTATNEKLFF
>TRBV4-1
CASSHPDRTSGTYEQYF
>TRBV25-1
CASRTGVGEQYF
>TRBV6-1
CASSFPRGPYGYTF
>TRBV5-1
CASSFFDSLNEQFF
>TRBV11-3
CASSHRDGTQYF
>TRBV15
CATSGGVSTDTQYF
>TRBV4-1
CASSQLGGLHMYEQYF
>TRBV29-1
CSTVRQGRGDGYTF
>TRBV30
CAWSRLAQYNEQFF
>TRBV6-5
CASVGREAVNYGYTF
>TRBV29-1
CSVEEQSEGGETQYF
>TRBV5-1
CASSLGAGEETQYF